The T cell receptor beta chain described here comes from a study of T-cell reconstitution after alpha-beta-depleted transplantation in children (dated by TCRdb to the mid-2010s). As for the study more broadly: Using TCR repertoire profiling, the study followed T-cell immune reconstitution in a quantitative way in children after TCRalphabeta/CD19-depleted allogeneic hematopoietic cell transplantation. What the research found in general, with its limitations: The high TCRbeta diversity at day 60 in some patients was ascribed to recipient T cells and intrathymic progenitors that had survived conditioning. Over subsequent months, a decline in hyperexpanded clone frequencies was noted, and after one year, T-cell counts and TCRbeta diversity were mostly ascribed to newly produced T cells. About two months after transplant, the apparently early recovery of alphabetaT-cell counts reportedly depended on just several hundred clones that had expanded rapidly and came from non-depleted graft cells.

To note about this clonotype: Its antigen is not yet known. The sample holds no much larger clone one base away, and base qualities are not on file.

This sample's treatment or condition label indicates: allogeneic hematopoietic cell transplantation with graft depleted of TCRalphabeta T cells and CD19 B cells. The children who served as transplant recipients had been given grafts of TCRalphabeta/CD19-depleted allogeneic hematopoietic cells. CDR3 length: 15 amino acids, cysteine to phenylalanine. Only the CDR3 DNA is retained, 45 bases long and in frame from the first base. The V end gives up 5 bases and the J end 2 bases, leaving 9 bases in the junction not matched to a gene. CDR1 MDHEN and CDR2 SYDVKM are derived from the germline V gene. The library relied on PCR. TCRdb records Illumina HiSeq 2500 as the sequencer. To normalize quantification of the TCRbeta repertoire, the TCR libraries were built with molecular barcoding that relied on unique molecular identifiers. The public reads were reprocessed in TCRdb via fastp at Q25 and MiXCR, keeping in-frame beta chains. Entries are consolidated by CDR3 protein sequence, retaining the most common genes and DNA. The sample contains 450,000 to 550,000 distinct CDR3 sequences, 9.5% to 12% of them found a single time. Together, the top ten hold less than 15% of the sample.

The material was PBMCs, mostly from graft donor cells, obtained 180 days after TCRalphabeta/CD19-depleted stem cell transplant. In this chain, TRBV28 is recombined with TRBJ2-7; 7 bases in the middle match TRBD2. This TCR was recovered from a female patient younger than 10 who had a stem cell transplant for aplastic anemia, so the T cells may come from the graft donor. The bases read TGTGCCAGCAGTACCCCTAGCGGAACAACCTACGAGCAGTACTTC. This encodes CASSTPSGTTYEQYF. The reference TRBV28 and TRBJ2-7 proteins fill in what lies around the CDR3, so the full variable domain reads DVKVTQSSRYLVKRTGEKVFLECVQDMDHENMFWYRQDPGLGLRLIYFSYDVKMKEKGDIPEGYSVSREKKERFSLILESASTNQTSMYLCASSTPSGTTYEQYFGPGTRLTVT.